The TCR beta chain under discussion was sequenced for a study of blood T cell repertoires in COVID-19. Study in general: Samples taken during acute and convalescent COVID-19 were collected in the United States, Italy and Spain.

This clone was counted between two and nine times. Under the authors' procedure: Estimated nucleated cell counts came from reference gene primer amplification. TCRdb's copy holds only in-frame clones and misses some; the assay was immunoSEQ multiplex PCR. V, J and clone size are taken as reported in that table, and D and trimming were inferred from the DNA itself. The repertoire consists of over 80,000 clones, with about 80% occurring once and the leading ten covering about a tenth. The receptor comes from a woman aged 70 to 79 with acute or convalescent COVID-19. Sequencing was performed on peripheral blood.

CDR3 residues: CASSQVASGTYETQYF. CDR3 bases: TGTGCCAGCAGCCAAGTGGCTAGCGGGACGTATGAGACCCAGTACTTC. The J gene is TRBJ2-5, the V gene TRBV3-1 (or the pseudogene TRBV3-2), with 9 bases matching TRBD2. The CDR3 runs 16 residues. Germline lookup yields CDR1 LGHDT and CDR2 YNNKEL (reference sequence). The V segment lost 1 base and the J segment 5 bases; nucleotides outside the gene matches: 8.